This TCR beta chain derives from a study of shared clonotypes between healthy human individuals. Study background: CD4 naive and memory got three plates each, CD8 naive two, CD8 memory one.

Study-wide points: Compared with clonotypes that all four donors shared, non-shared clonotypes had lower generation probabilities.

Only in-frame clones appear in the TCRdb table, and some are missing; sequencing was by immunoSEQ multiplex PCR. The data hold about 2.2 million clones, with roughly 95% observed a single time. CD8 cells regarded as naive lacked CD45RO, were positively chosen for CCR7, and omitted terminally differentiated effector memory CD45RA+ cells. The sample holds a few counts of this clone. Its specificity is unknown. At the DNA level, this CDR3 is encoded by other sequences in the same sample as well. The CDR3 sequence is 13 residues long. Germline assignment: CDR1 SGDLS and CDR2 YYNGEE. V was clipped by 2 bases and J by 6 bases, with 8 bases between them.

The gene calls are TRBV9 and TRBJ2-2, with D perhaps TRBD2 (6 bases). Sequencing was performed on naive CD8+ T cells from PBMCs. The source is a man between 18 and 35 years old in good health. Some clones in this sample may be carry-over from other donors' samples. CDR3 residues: CASSVTGAGELFF. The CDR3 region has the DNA TGTGCCAGCAGCGTCACGGGGGCCGGGGAGCTGTTTTTT.